These 6 T cell receptor beta chains were all obtained from the same sample, sequenced in a study of shared clonotypes between healthy human individuals. Some clones are missing from TCRdb's copy, which holds only in-frame ones; the method was immunoSEQ multiplex PCR. The table shows about 1.9 million clones, with 93% occurring only once. In the naive CD8 group, cells lacked CD45RO and were positively selected for CCR7, so terminally differentiated effector memory CD45RA+ cells were left out. The sample was naive CD8+ T cells from PBMCs. The receptors here all came from a man in his late teens or twenties in good health. Some clones in this sample may be carry-over from other donors' samples.

This chain uses TRBV15 with TRBJ1-2; 9 bases map to TRBD1. The ends lost 1 base at V and 6 bases at J; junction bases unmatched: 9. The CDR3 contains 16 residues. Germline CDR1 reads LNHNV; CDR2 reads YYDKDF (reference sequence). CDR3 DNA sequence: TGTGCCACCAGCAGAGGTACAGGGGGCTGGAGTGATGGCTACACCTTC. Protein sequence: CATSRGTGGWSDGYTF.

This clone was observed once. This chain links TRBV7-9 with TRBJ2-2; D possibly matches TRBD1 or TRBD2 (7 bases each). Looked up from germline, CDR1 is SEHNR and CDR2 is FQNEAQ (reference sequence). The CDR3 runs to 15 residues. The V gene lost 8 bases and the J gene lost 6 bases, with 19 bases spanning the gap. The CDR3 DNA reads TGTGCCAGCTTGCAGGGGGGGCATTCTCCCGGGGAGCTGTTTTTT. The encoded protein is CASLQGGHSPGELFF.

This chain links TRBV27 with TRBJ2-5; no clear D gene. CDR3 size: 13 residues. Germline V gene data show CDR1 as MNHEY and CDR2 as SMNVEV (reference sequence). Trimming removed 2 bases from V and 5 bases from J, with 9 bases in between. The CDR3 loop reads CASSLVGYETQYF. CDR3 in DNA: TGTGCCAGCAGTTTAGTGGGGTACGAGACCCAGTACTTC.

This rearrangement joins TRBV9 to TRBJ1-1, with TRBD1 as a possible D gene (5 bases). Germline V gene lookup returns CDR1 SGDLS and CDR2 YYNGEE. The CDR3 loop spans 16 amino acids. Trimming left V 0 bases short and J 4 bases short, with 16 bases between. DNA for the CDR3: TGTGCCAGCAGCGTAGGGGGGACTGGGCGCGGCACTGAAGCTTTCTTT. This codes for CASSVGGTGRGTEAFF.

The rearrangement links TRBV27 to TRBJ2-1; 7 nucleotides line up with TRBD2. Germline trimming cut 5 bases from V and 6 bases from J; bases unmatched to any gene: 13. Germline V gene lookup returns CDR1 MNHEY and CDR2 SMNVEV (reference sequence). The CDR3 is made up of 16 amino acids. CDR3 residues: CASSPYGAGAGNEQFF. In DNA form, the CDR3 reads TGTGCCAGCAGTCCGTATGGGGCGGGAGCTGGCAATGAGCAGTTCTTC.

V usage is TRBV19 and J usage is TRBJ1-5; D gene uncertain. The V gene's germline CDR1 is LNHDA and CDR2 SQIVND (reference sequence). The V end was cut by 2 bases, the J end by 4 bases, with 9 bases between. The CDR3 length is 14 residues. The CDR3 DNA is TGTGCCAGTAGTATAACCCCTCTGAATCAGCCCCAGCATTTT. Translating it yields CASSITPLNQPQHF. Using reference TRBV19 and TRBJ1-5 for the parts outside the CDR3, the full variable domain is DGGITQSPKYLFRKEGQNVTLSCEQNLNHDAMYWYRQDPGQGLRLIYYSQIVNDFQKGDIAEGYSVSREKKESFPLTVTSAQKNPTAFYLCASSITPLNQPQHFGDGTRLSIL.